This record covers a single TCR beta chain. These data originate in a study of control samples from healthy donors and cancer patients. The table came from immunoSEQ multiplex PCR; TCRdb's copy has only in-frame clones and leaves some out. This repertoire shows some 45,000 clones, roughly 83% found once; its top ten account for less than 55%. The sequenced sample was blood. The TCR comes from a man in his sixties in good health.

The chain's CDR3 is CATTMHVRDVNQPQHF. CDR3 sequence (DNA): TGTGCCACCACTATGCACGTTAGGGATGTCAATCAGCCCCAGCATTTT. The chain recombines TRBV21-1 with TRBJ1-5. TRBV21-1 is designated a pseudogene. The CDR3 extends over 16 amino acids.